Shown below are 2 T cell receptor beta chains from a single sample sequenced in a study of T cells in women clearing cervical HPV infection. The protocol was immunoSEQ multiplex PCR, while the TCRdb copy is restricted to in-frame clones and leaves out a portion. The table for this sample gives around 30,000 clones. The sample taken for sequencing was blood buffy coat. The receptors originated from a woman aged 18 to 69 with a cervical HPV16 infection that either progressed to CIN3+ or cleared (not recorded which).

Of note for this clone: Read sequence stops 3 residues before the CDR3 end, and the germline J gene provides the missing end. The V and J genes are TRBV5-1 and TRBJ2-3; TRBD2 matches 12 bases. This CDR3 spans 20 amino acids. With 0 bases clipped from V and 2 bases from J, the junction kept 13 bases outside the gene matches. Germline CDR1 is SGHRS and CDR2 is YFSETQ. The CDR3 spells CASSLEGLAGSRSFTDTQYF. The CDR3 bases that were read are TGCGCCAGCAGCTTGGAAGGACTAGCGGGGTCCCGGTCTTTCACAGATACG.

With respect to this clone: Sequencing ends 3 residues short of the CDR3 end; the germline J gene provides the rest. The chain is built from TRBV20-1 and TRBJ1-1; D unclear. Germline lookup yields CDR1 DFQATT and CDR2 SNEGSKA (reference sequence). Trimming left V 4 bases short and J 2 bases short, with 11 bases between. This CDR3 spans 13 amino acids. Incomplete CDR3 DNA: TGCAGTGCTAACGGACTAATTAACACTGAA. Translated, it gives CSANGLINTE. The whole CDR3 region reads CSANGLINTEAFF.